This paragraph covers one T cell receptor beta chain sequence. The antigen remains undetermined. This sample stems from a study of OX40 agonist ivuxolimab in advanced cancers. Here immunoSEQ multiplex PCR was the method, and the copy in TCRdb shows in-frame clones only, minus some. Among approximately 98,000 clones, 85% to 95% were seen once, and the ten largest hold roughly 0.61%. Whole-study findings and limits: With doses of 0.1-3.0 mg/kg, partial responders showed among the lowest clonal expansion.

The length of the CDR3 is 14 residues. V shed 3 bases and J shed 3 bases, with 12 bases lying between them. Germline assignment: CDR1 SEHNR and CDR2 FQNEAQ (reference sequence). Sequencing was performed on CD4+ or CD8+ T cells sorted from blood, taken in a trial of the OX40 agonist ivuxolimab. This clonotype was sampled from an adult with an advanced solid tumor such as melanoma, head and neck, liver or kidney cancer. The V gene is TRBV7-9, the J gene TRBJ2-7, with D maybe TRBD2 (6 bases). The CDR3: CASSFGGTVYEQYF. The CDR3 region has the DNA TGTGCCAGCAGCTTTGGCGGGACGGTCTACGAGCAGTACTTC.